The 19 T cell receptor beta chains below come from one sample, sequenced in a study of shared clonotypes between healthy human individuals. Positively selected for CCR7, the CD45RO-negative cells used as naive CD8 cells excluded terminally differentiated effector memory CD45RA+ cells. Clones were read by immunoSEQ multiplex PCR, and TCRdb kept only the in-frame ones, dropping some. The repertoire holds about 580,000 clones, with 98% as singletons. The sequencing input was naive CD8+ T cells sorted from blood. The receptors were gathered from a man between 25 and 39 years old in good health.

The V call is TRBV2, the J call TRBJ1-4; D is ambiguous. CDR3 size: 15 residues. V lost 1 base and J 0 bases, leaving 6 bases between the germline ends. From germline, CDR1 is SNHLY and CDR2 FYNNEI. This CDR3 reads CASSEGPATNEKLFF. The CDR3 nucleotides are TGTGCCAGCAGTGAAGGGCCAGCAACTAATGAAAAACTGTTTTTT.

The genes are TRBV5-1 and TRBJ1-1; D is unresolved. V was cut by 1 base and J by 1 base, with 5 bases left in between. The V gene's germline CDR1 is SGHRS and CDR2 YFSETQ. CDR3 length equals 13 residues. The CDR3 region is CASSLRQNTEAFF. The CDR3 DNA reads TGCGCCAGCAGCTTGCGACAGAACACTGAAGCTTTCTTT.

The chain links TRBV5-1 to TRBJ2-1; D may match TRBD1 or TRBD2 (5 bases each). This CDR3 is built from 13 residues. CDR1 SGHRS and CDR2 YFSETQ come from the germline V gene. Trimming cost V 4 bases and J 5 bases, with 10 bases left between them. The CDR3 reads CASSHRGHNEQFF. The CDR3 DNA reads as TGCGCCAGCAGCCACCGGGGCCACAATGAGCAGTTCTTC. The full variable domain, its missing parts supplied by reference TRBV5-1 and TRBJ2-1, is KAGVTQTPRYLIKTRGQQVTLSCSPISGHRSVSWYQQTPGQGLQFLFEYFSETQRNKGNFPGRFSGRQFSNSRSEMNVSTLELGDSALYLCASSHRGHNEQFFGPGTRLTVL.

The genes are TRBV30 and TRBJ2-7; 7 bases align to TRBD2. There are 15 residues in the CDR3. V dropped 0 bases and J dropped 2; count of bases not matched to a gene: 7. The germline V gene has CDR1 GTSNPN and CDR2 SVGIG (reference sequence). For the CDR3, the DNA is TGTGCCTGGAGTGTTGGCGGGGGAATAGCCTACGAGCAGTACTTC. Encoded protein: CAWSVGGGIAYEQYF.

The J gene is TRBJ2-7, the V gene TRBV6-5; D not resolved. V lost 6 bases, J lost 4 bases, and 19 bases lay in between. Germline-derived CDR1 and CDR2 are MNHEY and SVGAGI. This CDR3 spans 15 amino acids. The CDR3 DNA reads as TGTGCCAGCAGACTAACTCGCGGATCCGAATACGAGCAGTACTTC. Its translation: CASRLTRGSEYEQYF.

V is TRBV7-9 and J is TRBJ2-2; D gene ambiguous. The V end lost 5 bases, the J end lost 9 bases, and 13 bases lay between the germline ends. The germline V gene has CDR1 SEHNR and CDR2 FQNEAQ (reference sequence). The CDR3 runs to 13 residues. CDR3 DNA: TGTGCCAGCAGCCCTGAGGTAGAGAGGGAGCTGTTTTTT. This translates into CASSPEVERELFF. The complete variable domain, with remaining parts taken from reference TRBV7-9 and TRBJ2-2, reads DTGVSQNPRHKITKRGQNVTFRCDPISEHNRLYWYRQTLGQGPEFLTYFQNEAQLEKSRLLSDRFSAERPKGSFSTLEIQRTEQGDSAMYLCASSPEVERELFFGEGSRLTVL.

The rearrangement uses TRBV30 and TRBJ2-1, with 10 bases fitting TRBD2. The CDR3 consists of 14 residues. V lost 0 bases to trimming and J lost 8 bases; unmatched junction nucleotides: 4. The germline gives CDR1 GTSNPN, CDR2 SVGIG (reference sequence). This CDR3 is CAWSVSGRADEQFF. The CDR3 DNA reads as TGTGCCTGGAGTGTAAGCGGGAGGGCTGATGAGCAGTTCTTC.

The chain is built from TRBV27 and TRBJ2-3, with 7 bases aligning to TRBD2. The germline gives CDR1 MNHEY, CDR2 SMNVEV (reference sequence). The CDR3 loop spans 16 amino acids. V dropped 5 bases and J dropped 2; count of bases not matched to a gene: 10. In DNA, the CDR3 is TGTGCCAGCAGTCCCCAACTGGGAGGGCTCACAGATACGCAGTATTTT. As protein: CASSPQLGGLTDTQYF.

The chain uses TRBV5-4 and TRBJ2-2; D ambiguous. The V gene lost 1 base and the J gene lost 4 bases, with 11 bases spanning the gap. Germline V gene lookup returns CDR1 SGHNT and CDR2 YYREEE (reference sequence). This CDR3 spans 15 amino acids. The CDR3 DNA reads TGTGCCAGCAGCTTGCTTCCCAGGACCACCGGGGAGCTGTTTTTT. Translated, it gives CASSLLPRTTGELFF.

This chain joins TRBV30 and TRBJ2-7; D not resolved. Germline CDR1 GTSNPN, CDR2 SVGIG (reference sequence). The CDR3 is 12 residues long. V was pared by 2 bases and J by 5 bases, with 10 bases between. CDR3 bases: TGTGCCTGGAGTTTAGCCCGGGACGAGCAGTACTTC. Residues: CAWSLARDEQYF.

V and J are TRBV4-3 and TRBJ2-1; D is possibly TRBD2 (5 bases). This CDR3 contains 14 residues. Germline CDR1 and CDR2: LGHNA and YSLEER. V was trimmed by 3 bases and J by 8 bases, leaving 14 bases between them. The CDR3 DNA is TGCGCCAGCAGCCATGGTCGAGGGATCGATGAGCAGTTCTTC. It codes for CASSHGRGIDEQFF.

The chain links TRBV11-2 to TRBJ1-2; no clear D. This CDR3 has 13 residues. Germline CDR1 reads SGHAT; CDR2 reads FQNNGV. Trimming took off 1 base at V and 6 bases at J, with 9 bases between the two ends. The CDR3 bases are TGTGCCAGCAGCTTAGTGTCCTCTCATGGCTACACCTTC. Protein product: CASSLVSSHGYTF.

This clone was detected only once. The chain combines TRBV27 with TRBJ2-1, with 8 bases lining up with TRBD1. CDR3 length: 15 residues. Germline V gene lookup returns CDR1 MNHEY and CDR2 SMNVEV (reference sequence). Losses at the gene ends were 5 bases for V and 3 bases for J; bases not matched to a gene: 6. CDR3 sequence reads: CASSHGQGNYNEQFF. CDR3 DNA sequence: TGTGCCAGCAGTCACGGACAGGGCAACTACAATGAGCAGTTCTTC.

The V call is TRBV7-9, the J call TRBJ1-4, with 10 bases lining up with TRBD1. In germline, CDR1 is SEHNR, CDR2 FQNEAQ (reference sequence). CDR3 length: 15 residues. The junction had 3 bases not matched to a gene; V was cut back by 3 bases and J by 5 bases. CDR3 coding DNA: TGTGCCAGCAGCTTTCCGGGACAGGGGAATGAAAAACTGTTTTTT. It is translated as CASSFPGQGNEKLFF.

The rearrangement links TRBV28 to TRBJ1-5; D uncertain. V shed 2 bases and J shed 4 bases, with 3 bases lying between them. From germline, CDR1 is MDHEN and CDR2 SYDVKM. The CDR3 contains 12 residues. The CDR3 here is CASSLPNQPQHF. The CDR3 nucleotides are TGTGCCAGCAGTTTACCGAATCAGCCCCAGCATTTT.

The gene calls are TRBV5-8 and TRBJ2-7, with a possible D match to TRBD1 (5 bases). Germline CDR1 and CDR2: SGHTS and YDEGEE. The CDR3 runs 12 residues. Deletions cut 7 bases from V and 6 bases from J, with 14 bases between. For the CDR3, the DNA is TGTGCCAGCGGGCACAGGTCGGGCGAGCAGTACTTC. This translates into CASGHRSGEQYF.

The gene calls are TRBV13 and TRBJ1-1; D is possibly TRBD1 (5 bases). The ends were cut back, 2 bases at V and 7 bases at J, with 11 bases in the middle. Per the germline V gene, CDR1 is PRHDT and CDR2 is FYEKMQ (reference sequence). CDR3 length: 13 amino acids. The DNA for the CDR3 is TGTGCCAGCAGCTTATTAAGGGGCGGTGAAGCTTTCTTT. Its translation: CASSLLRGGEAFF.

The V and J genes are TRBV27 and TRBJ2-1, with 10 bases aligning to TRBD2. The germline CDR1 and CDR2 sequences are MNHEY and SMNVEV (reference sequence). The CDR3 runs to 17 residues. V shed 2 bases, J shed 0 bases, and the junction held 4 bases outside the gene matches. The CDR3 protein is CASSLLVAGGSYNEQFF. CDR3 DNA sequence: TGTGCCAGCAGTTTACTAGTAGCGGGAGGCTCCTACAATGAGCAGTTCTTC.

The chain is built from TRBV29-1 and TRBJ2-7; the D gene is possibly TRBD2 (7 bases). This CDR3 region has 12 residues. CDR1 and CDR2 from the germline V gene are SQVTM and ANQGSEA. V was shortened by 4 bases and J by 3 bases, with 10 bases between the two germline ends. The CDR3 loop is CSVVGGDYEQYF. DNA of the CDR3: TGCAGCGTTGTAGGGGGGGACTACGAGCAGTACTTC.